The 25 T cell receptor beta chains below all came from one sample that was sequenced in a study of post-analysis software for immune sequencing data. General study points: When patients were compared with controls, four or five TRBV segments were more frequent, TRBV5-6, TRBV5-1 and TRBV20-1 among them.

Their target antigens are unknown. Built from TCR beta cDNA, the libraries had unique molecular identifiers in them. One entry per CDR3 protein results from TCRdb running MiXCR on the PCR reads. The table lists about 820,000 distinct CDR3 sequences, roughly 50% of them singletons. Source material: blood. Receptor source: a girl between 5 and 17 years old with multiple sclerosis.

The chain joins TRBV20-1 to TRBJ2-7, with TRBD1 matching over 7 bases. The trim removed 5 bases at V and 2 bases at J, leaving 0 bases unmatched. The CDR3 is 11 amino acids. The V gene's germline CDR1 is DFQATT and CDR2 SNEGSKA (reference sequence). The CDR3 DNA is TGCAGTGCTGGACAGGCCTACGAGCAGTACTTC. Amino acid sequence: CSAGQAYEQYF.

The V gene is TRBV5-6, the J gene TRBJ2-1; 10 bases match TRBD2. CDR1 and CDR2 (germline): SGHDT, YYEEEE. The CDR3 runs to 17 residues. The ends lost 4 bases at V and 9 bases at J; junction bases unmatched: 16. The CDR3 here is CASSLGSSGRAGSEQFF. The CDR3 region has the DNA TGTGCCAGCAGCCTGGGGTCCAGCGGGAGGGCGGGTAGTGAGCAGTTCTTC.

This clonotype was seen only a few times. The chain links TRBV6-1 to TRBJ2-7, with D perhaps TRBD2 (5 bases). CDR3 length equals 12 residues. CDR1 is MNHNS, CDR2 SASEGT, per germline. The ends were cut back, 4 bases at V and 2 bases at J, with 6 bases in the middle. CDR3 DNA: TGTGCCAGCAGTGTGCGGGCCTACGAGCAGTACTTC. It yields the protein CASSVRAYEQYF.

This sequence joins TRBV20-1 and TRBJ2-4, with a possible D match to TRBD1 (5 bases). The germline CDR1 and CDR2 sequences are DFQATT and SNEGSKA (reference sequence). The CDR3 sequence is 15 residues long. Trimming pared 6 bases from V and 3 bases from J, leaving 18 bases between. The CDR3 protein is CSANPTDRYKNIQYF. The CDR3 nucleotides read TGCAGTGCGAATCCGACAGATAGATACAAAAACATTCAGTACTTC.

With respect to this clonotype: At one of its ends the junction is not consistent with the germline gene, which may arise from a read error. This chain joins TRBV12-3 or TRBV12-4 and TRBJ2-3, with unresolved D. This CDR3 is built from 15 residues. The CDR3 DNA sequence: TGTGCCAGCAGTCCGGAGTATTCACGCACGGATACGCGGTATTTT. It is translated as CASSPEYSRTDTRYF.

The chain joins TRBV29-1 to TRBJ2-6, with D hard to call. The germline CDR1 and CDR2 sequences are SQVTM and ANQGSEA. The V end was cut by 7 bases, the J end by 0 bases, with 7 bases between. The CDR3 has 13 residues. CDR3 residues: CSGQSSGANVLTF. CDR3 bases: TGCAGCGGCCAGAGCTCTGGGGCCAACGTCCTGACTTTC.

The chain uses TRBV14 and TRBJ1-1, with D hard to call. Germline V gives CDR1 SGHDN, CDR2 FVKESK. This CDR3 spans 16 amino acids. Trimming took off 0 bases at V and 4 bases at J, with 15 bases between the two ends. The CDR3 loop reads CASSQDMAGSPTEAFF. CDR3 DNA: TGTGCCAGCAGCCAAGATATGGCGGGGTCTCCCACTGAAGCTTTCTTT.

This chain links TRBV5-1 with TRBJ2-1; 7 bases are a match to TRBD2. This CDR3 region has 14 residues. The germline gives CDR1 SGHRS, CDR2 YFSETQ. Trimming removed 7 bases from V and 7 bases from J; junction bases left unmatched: 11. CDR3 region: CASRRGEGRNEQFF. As DNA, the CDR3 is TGCGCCAGCCGACGAGGGGAGGGCCGAAATGAGCAGTTCTTC.

The V call is TRBV12-3 or TRBV12-4, the J call TRBJ1-6; no firm D call. V was pared by 6 bases and J by 9 bases, with 15 bases between. This CDR3 is 14 amino acids long. The CDR3 reads CASREQLALSPLHF. CDR3 bases: TGTGCCAGCAGGGAACAGCTTGCTCTTTCACCCCTCCACTTT.

This clonotype was observed a few times. This sequence joins TRBV9 and TRBJ2-3, with 8 bases fitting TRBD2. The junction had 6 bases not matched to a gene; V was cut back by 5 bases and J by 1 base. Looked up from germline, CDR1 is SGDLS and CDR2 is YYNGEE. This CDR3 region has 15 residues. The CDR3 coding sequence is TGTGCCAGCAGTCTTAGCGGGATCGGCACAGATACGCAGTATTTT. It codes for CASSLSGIGTDTQYF.

This clonotype was picked up one time. V and J are TRBV13 and TRBJ1-1; D might be TRBD1 (5 bases). V was shortened by 6 bases and J by 4 bases, with 9 bases between the two germline ends. Germline V gene data show CDR1 as PRHDT and CDR2 as FYEKMQ (reference sequence). The CDR3 loop spans 12 amino acids. The CDR3 spells CASRGLGTEAFF. CDR3 DNA: TGTGCCAGCAGGGGGCTGGGCACTGAAGCTTTCTTT.

The CDR3 DNA is TGCGCCAGCAGCCAAGATCCATCGGGTCGGGACTATTTCTACGAGCAGTACTTC. Amino acid sequence: CASSQDPSGRDYFYEQYF. V is TRBV4-1 and J is TRBJ2-1; 7 nucleotides align to TRBD2. Matching the DNA end better, TRBJ2-7 makes the J call doubtful. Germline lookup yields CDR1 MGHRA and CDR2 YSYEKL. This CDR3 contains 18 residues.

J is TRBJ2-1 and V is TRBV20-1; 12 bases agree with TRBD2. The germline V gene has CDR1 DFQATT and CDR2 SNEGSKA (reference sequence). Trimming removed 6 bases from V and 6 bases from J; junction bases left unmatched: 6. This CDR3 is built from 14 residues. The CDR3 spells CSAPKLAGGNEQFF. The DNA of the CDR3 is TGCAGTGCGCCAAAACTAGCGGGGGGCAATGAGCAGTTCTTC.

This chain connects TRBV12-3 or TRBV12-4 to TRBJ2-6; TRBD1 aligns across 11 bases. Trimming cost V 3 bases and J 1 base; bases outside gene matches: 5. The CDR3 sequence is 18 residues long. CDR3 in DNA: TGTGCCAGCAGTTTGTTGGGACAGGGGGGATCTGGGGCCAACGTCCTGACTTTC. This translates into CASSLLGQGGSGANVLTF.

The sample holds one count of this clonotype. This chain joins TRBV5-1 and TRBJ1-2; tentative D call: TRBD1 (6 bases). Germline-derived CDR1 and CDR2 are SGHRS and YFSETQ. V was cut by 7 bases and J by 4 bases, with 20 bases left in between. The CDR3 spans 15 residues. DNA of the CDR3: TGCGCCAGCTCTCTTGGGACGGGCAGGGGCTATGGCTACACCTTC. It yields the protein CASSLGTGRGYGYTF.

V usage is TRBV20-1 and J usage is TRBJ2-4; no firm D call. The J call may not be correct, given that the DNA end is closer to TRBJ2-7. Per the germline V gene, CDR1 is DFQATT and CDR2 is SNEGSKA (reference sequence). The CDR3 totals 15 residues. The CDR3 is CSARDSGPGLGEQYF. CDR3 sequence (DNA): TGCAGTGCTAGAGATAGTGGGCCAGGTCTAGGCGAGCAGTACTTC.

The CDR3 loop reads CASSSPWTGRPYNEQFF. In DNA, the CDR3 is TGTGCCAGCAGCTCACCTTGGACGGGAAGGCCTTACAATGAGCAGTTCTTC. The rearrangement links TRBV7-9 to TRBJ2-1; the D gene is possibly TRBD2 (5 bases). CDR1 SEHNR and CDR2 FQNEAQ come from the germline V gene (reference sequence). The CDR3 contains 17 residues. Trimming left V 4 bases short and J 4 bases short, with 20 bases between.

This chain uses TRBV3-1 with TRBJ2-4, with 12 bases lining up with TRBD2. The DNA end is a closer match to TRBJ2-5, so the J assignment may be wrong. This CDR3 has 14 amino acids. Germline loops: CDR1 LGHDT, CDR2 YNNKEL (reference sequence). The CDR3 nucleotides are TGTGCCAGCCGACTAGCGGGAGTCTTGGAGACCCAGTACTTC. It specifies CASRLAGVLETQYF.

On this clonotype: One end of the junction fails to match germline, which may point to a read error. The chain employs TRBV7-7 and TRBJ2-3, with TRBD2 matching over 7 bases. The CDR3 has 15 amino acids. Germline V CDR1 and CDR2: SSHAT, FNYEAQ (reference sequence). The CDR3 coding sequence is TGTGCTAGCAGTACCAGGGAGGGCAGGGCAGATACGCAGTATTTT. It is translated as CASSTREGRADTQYF.

A single count supports this clonotype. This clone may be a read error of a much larger clone one base away. The rearrangement joins TRBV25-1 to TRBJ2-3; D ambiguous. Trimming pared 6 bases from V and 4 bases from J, leaving 5 bases between. Germline V CDR1 and CDR2: MGHDK, SYGVNS. The CDR3 has 11 residues. CDR3 sequence reads: CASRIADTQYF. The CDR3 bases are TGTGCCAGCAGGATCGCAGATACGCAGTATTTT. Full variable domain (remainder filled in from reference TRBV25-1 and TRBJ2-3): EADIYQTPRYLVIGTGKKITLECSQTMGHDKMYWYQQDPGMELHLIHYSYGVNSTEKGDLSSESTVSRIRTEHFPLTLESARPSHTSQYLCASRIADTQYFGPGTRLTVL.

Here the CDR3 reads CASSQEPTGFTEAFF. CDR3 bases: TGCGCCAGCAGCCAAGAACCGACGGGGTTCACTGAAGCTTTCTTT. The genes are TRBV4-1 and TRBJ1-1; D is unclear. The CDR3 totals 15 residues. Germline CDR1 reads MGHRA; CDR2 reads YSYEKL. Between the trimmed V and J ends, which lost 0 bases and 4 bases, there was a span of 12 bases.

This clonotype was picked up a small number of times. Written as DNA, the CDR3 is TGTGCCAGCAGCCGGCCGGGGTTTTCCGAGCAGTACTTC. This sequence encodes CASSRPGFSEQYF. The gene calls are TRBV11-2 and TRBJ2-7; D may be TRBD2 (5 bases). The CDR3 runs to 13 residues. Per the germline V gene, CDR1 is SGHAT and CDR2 is FQNNGV. The V end lost 5 bases, the J end lost 6 bases, and 14 bases lay between the germline ends.

CDR3 nucleotides: TGTGCCAGCAGTAGCCCTAGGGGAAACGATCAGCCCCAGCATTTT. Amino acid sequence: CASSSPRGNDQPQHF. The chain uses TRBV2 and TRBJ1-5, with D perhaps matching TRBD1 (5 bases). CDR1 SNHLY and CDR2 FYNNEI come from the germline V gene. There are 15 residues in the CDR3. V was cut by 5 bases and J by 5 bases, with 16 bases left in between. The full variable domain, in which reference TRBV2 and TRBJ1-5 provide the parts outside the CDR3, is EPEVTQTPSHQVTQMGQEVILRCVPISNHLYFYWYRQILGQKVEFLVSFYNNEISEKSEIFDDQFSVERPDGSNFTLKIRSTKLEDSAMYFCASSSPRGNDQPQHFGDGTRLSIL.

A few counts support this clonotype. The chain carries TRBV29-1 and TRBJ2-5, with D perhaps TRBD2 (5 bases). V was clipped by 7 bases and J by 1 base, with 22 bases between them. CDR1 is SQVTM and CDR2 is ANQGSEA in the germline V gene. The CDR3 consists of 16 residues. CDR3 sequence reads: CSAWYRSGPLQETQYF. The CDR3 bases are TGCAGCGCCTGGTACAGAAGCGGCCCCCTCCAAGAGACCCAGTACTTC.

This clonotype was seen a single time. An end of the junction does not agree with germline; a read error may underlie this. The chain combines TRBV5-1 with TRBJ2-5, with a tentative D call TRBD2 (5 bases). The end of the DNA fits TRBJ2-7 better, so the J call may be wrong. From germline, CDR1 is SGHRS and CDR2 YFSETQ. The CDR3 is 14 amino acids. CDR3 protein: CTSSFGVWSGEQYF. The CDR3 nucleotides are TGCACCAGCAGCTTCGGGGTATGGTCTGGCGAGCAGTACTTC.